The 20 T cell receptor beta chains below all came from one sample that was sequenced in a study of blood T cell repertoires in COVID-19. Only in-frame clones appear in the TCRdb table, and some are missing; sequencing was by immunoSEQ multiplex PCR. The sample includes more than 60,000 clones, around 90% of them seen just once. Sample: peripheral blood. These receptors were taken from a man aged 50-59 years with acute or convalescent COVID-19.

The chain recombines TRBV2 with TRBJ1-2; 8 bases agree with TRBD1. Per the germline V gene, CDR1 is SNHLY and CDR2 is FYNNEI. The J segment lost 4 bases and the V segment lost 2 bases, leaving 6 bases of the junction unmatched. The CDR3 spans 15 residues. The CDR3 sequence: CASSEIGQGGYGYTF. CDR3 nucleotides: TGTGCCAGCAGTGAAATAGGACAGGGCGGCTATGGCTACACCTTC.

The chain combines TRBV24-1 with TRBJ2-5; perhaps TRBD2 as D (6 bases). The ends were cut back, 4 bases at V and 3 bases at J, with 20 bases in the middle. CDR1 and CDR2 from the germline V gene are KGHDR and SFDVKD. The CDR3 has 17 residues. The CDR3 bases are TGTGCCACCAGTGACCCCCCGGCAGGGAGGTGGAAAGAGACCCAGTACTTC. Protein sequence: CATSDPPAGRWKETQYF.

The chain links TRBV11-2 to TRBJ1-1; TRBD1 matches 8 bases. Germline V gene sequence: CDR1 SGHAT, CDR2 FQNNGV. This CDR3 comprises 14 residues. The V segment lost 2 bases and the J segment 4 bases; nucleotides outside the gene matches: 3. CDR3 loop: CASSLTRGLTEAFF. DNA of the CDR3: TGTGCCAGCAGCTTAACCAGGGGGCTCACTGAAGCTTTCTTT. Full variable domain (remainder filled in from reference TRBV11-2 and TRBJ1-1): EAGVAQSPRYKIIEKRQSVAFWCNPISGHATLYWYQQILGQGPKLLIQFQNNGVVDDSQLPKDRFSAERLKGVDSTLKIQPAKLEDSAVYLCASSLTRGLTEAFFGQGTRLTVV.

V and J are TRBV7-2 and TRBJ2-7; possibly TRBD1 for D (5 bases). The V end was cut by 5 bases, the J end by 0 bases, with 14 bases between. CDR1 is SGHTA, CDR2 FQGNSA, per germline. This CDR3 has 15 residues. The CDR3 coding sequence is TGTGCCAGCAGCGTTCAGGGTCACAGCTCCTACGAGCAGTACTTC. Its translation: CASSVQGHSSYEQYF.

This clone occurred once. The rearrangement links TRBV7-2 to TRBJ2-1; 14 nucleotides agree with TRBD2. V was clipped by 1 base and J by 10 bases; unmatched bases: 6. Germline CDR1 SGHTA, CDR2 FQGNSA. The CDR3 loop spans 16 amino acids. The CDR3 DNA reads as TGTGCCAGCAGCTTAGAGGGGACTAGCGGGAGTCGGGAGCAGTTCTTC. This sequence encodes CASSLEGTSGSREQFF.

The rearrangement links TRBV11-2 to TRBJ2-2, with a tentative D call TRBD2 (6 bases). This CDR3 contains 18 residues. Germline V lookup: CDR1 SGHAT, CDR2 FQNNGV. V dropped 3 bases and J dropped 6 bases, with 23 bases sitting between them. The CDR3 DNA follows: TGTGCCAGCAGCTTTAAACGAGGCGGGGTAGAGGGACCCGGGGAGCTGTTTTTT. This codes for CASSFKRGGVEGPGELFF. Looking up the rest from reference TRBV11-2 and TRBJ2-2 gives the full variable domain: EAGVAQSPRYKIIEKRQSVAFWCNPISGHATLYWYQQILGQGPKLLIQFQNNGVVDDSQLPKDRFSAERLKGVDSTLKIQPAKLEDSAVYLCASSFKRGGVEGPGELFFGEGSRLTVL.

The rearrangement uses TRBV6-5 and TRBJ1-2; TRBD1 matches 7 bases. The CDR3 runs 13 residues. The V and J ends lost 6 bases and 2 bases, in that order; junction bases with no gene match: 3. Germline assignment: CDR1 MNHEY and CDR2 SVGAGI. CDR3 loop: CASRWDSNYGYTF. DNA of the CDR3: TGTGCCAGCAGGTGGGACAGCAACTATGGCTACACCTTC.

V gene TRBV18 combines with J gene TRBJ2-7; 8 bases match TRBD1. After removal of 6 bases from V and 2 bases from J, the junction contained 6 bases not matched to a gene. The CDR3 is 14 residues long. The germline V gene has CDR1 KGHSH and CDR2 LQKENI. The CDR3 DNA is TGTGCCAGCTCCCGACAGGGGCCCCCCTACGAGCAGTACTTC. Amino acid sequence: CASSRQGPPYEQYF.

The gene calls are TRBV19 and TRBJ2-7; 14 bases match TRBD2. CDR3 length: 17 residues. V trimming: 2 bases; J trimming: 6 bases; junction bases outside the gene matches: 9. The V gene's germline CDR1 is LNHDA and CDR2 SQIVND (reference sequence). CDR3 protein: CASSIITGTSGRIEQYF. The DNA for the CDR3 is TGTGCCAGTAGTATAATCACCGGGACTAGCGGGAGAATCGAGCAGTACTTC.

CDR3 sequence reads: CASSKVSLDPDYNEQFF. CDR3 DNA: TGTGCCAGCAGCAAGGTTAGCCTAGACCCCGATTACAATGAGCAGTTCTTC. The rearrangement links TRBV21-1 to TRBJ2-1; whether TRBD2, the table's D call, matches the DNA was not checked. TRBV21-1 is described as a pseudogene. The CDR3 runs to 17 residues.

V and J are TRBV12-5 and TRBJ2-1; the match to TRBD2 covers 8 bases. Germline V gene sequence: CDR1 LGHNT, CDR2 FRNRAP. This CDR3 contains 15 residues. With V trimmed by 5 bases and J by 6 bases, 9 bases remained unmatched. The CDR3 spells CASGVRAGVINEQFF. The CDR3 DNA is TGTGCTAGTGGTGTCCGAGCGGGAGTTATCAATGAGCAGTTCTTC.

This clone was picked up one time. V is TRBV5-1 and J is TRBJ2-2; 8 bases agree with TRBD1. The CDR3 extends over 16 amino acids. CDR1 is SGHRS, CDR2 YFSETQ, per germline. V shed 2 bases and J 4 bases; nucleotides not matched to a gene: 7. Here the CDR3 DNA reads TGCGCCAGCAGCTTTACGACAGGGGCGATCACCGGGGAGCTGTTTTTT. This codes for CASSFTTGAITGELFF. The complete variable domain, with remaining parts taken from reference TRBV5-1 and TRBJ2-2, reads KAGVTQTPRYLIKTRGQQVTLSCSPISGHRSVSWYQQTPGQGLQFLFEYFSETQRNKGNFPGRFSGRQFSNSRSEMNVSTLELGDSALYLCASSFTTGAITGELFFGEGSRLTVL.

The chain joins TRBV6-2 or TRBV6-3 to TRBJ1-1; no clear D. Germline V gene data show CDR1 as MNHEY and CDR2 as SVGEGT. Trimming removed 2 bases at V and 4 bases at J, with 5 bases between. CDR3 size: 12 residues. The CDR3 region has the DNA TGTGCCAGCAGTTACCAGGTCACTGAAGCTTTCTTT. Protein sequence: CASSYQVTEAFF.

The rearrangement uses TRBV3-1 (or the pseudogene TRBV3-2) and TRBJ1-1; no reliable D call. Trimming took off 7 bases at V and 1 base at J, with 13 bases between the two ends. Germline lookup yields CDR1 LGHDT and CDR2 YNNKEL (reference sequence). CDR3 size: 14 residues. The CDR3 DNA follows: TGTGCCAGCACCCCGGGATTAGGGAACACTGAAGCTTTCTTT. This codes for CASTPGLGNTEAFF.

V is TRBV9 and J is TRBJ2-5, with D maybe TRBD2 (5 bases). The germline V and J ends were trimmed by 4 bases and 3 bases, with 13 bases remaining between them. Germline assignment: CDR1 SGDLS and CDR2 YYNGEE. This CDR3 has 14 amino acids. For the CDR3, the DNA is TGTGCCAGCAGCCCCAATGTGGAGGAAGAGACCCAGTACTTC. Translating it yields CASSPNVEEETQYF.

V is TRBV7-2 and J is TRBJ1-3, with 7 bases that match TRBD1. With 5 bases clipped from V and 1 base from J, the junction kept 8 bases outside the gene matches. Germline CDR1 reads SGHTA; CDR2 reads FQGNSA. This CDR3 contains 16 residues. CDR3: CASSPTGTVSGNTIYF. The CDR3 DNA reads TGTGCCAGCAGCCCTACCGGGACAGTTTCTGGAAACACCATATATTTT. Supplemented by reference TRBV7-2 and TRBJ1-3, the full variable domain reads GAGVSQSPSNKVTEKGKDVELRCDPISGHTALYWYRQSLGQGLEFLIYFQGNSAPDKSGLPSDRFSAERTGGSVSTLTIQRTQQEDSAVYLCASSPTGTVSGNTIYFGEGSWLTVV.

In this sample, this clone turned up a few times. The chain joins TRBV7-8 to TRBJ2-7; 8 bases align to TRBD2. Per the germline V gene, CDR1 is SGHVS and CDR2 is FQNEAQ. The CDR3 sequence is 16 residues long. J lost 3 bases, V lost 0 bases, and 7 bases had no gene match. The CDR3 loop reads CASSLAGGAGGYEQYF. The DNA of the CDR3 is TGTGCCAGCAGCTTAGCGGGGGGGGCGGGAGGCTACGAGCAGTACTTC.

This clone was counted only a few times. The V call is TRBV28, the J call TRBJ1-2, with D maybe TRBD1 (6 bases). The CDR3 has 14 residues. V was cut by 5 bases and J by 4 bases, with 14 bases left in between. CDR1 and CDR2 from the germline V gene are MDHEN and SYDVKM. The CDR3 nucleotides are TGTGCCAGCAGTATCCCCGGGACACCCTATGGCTACACCTTC. Residues: CASSIPGTPYGYTF.

This clone was detected once. The genes are TRBV5-6 and TRBJ2-5; TRBD1 matches 7 bases. CDR1 is SGHDT and CDR2 is YYEEEE in the germline V gene. Trimming at V came to 2 bases and at J to 4 bases, leaving 8 bases not matched to a gene. The CDR3 has 15 residues. Here the CDR3 DNA reads TGTGCCAGCAGCTTCGTTAGGGGGCCATCAGAGACCCAGTACTTC. Its protein product is CASSFVRGPSETQYF.

The rearrangement links TRBV29-1 to TRBJ1-1; maybe TRBD1 (5 bases). This CDR3 comprises 15 residues. The germline V and J ends were trimmed by 2 bases and 4 bases, with 17 bases remaining between them. CDR1 SQVTM and CDR2 ANQGSEA come from the germline V gene. CDR3 nucleotide sequence: TGCAGCGTTGAATCTGTAGGGGATGTGGGCACTGAAGCTTTCTTT. It encodes CSVESVGDVGTEAFF.